Sequencing of this TCR beta chain was carried out in a study of blood T cell repertoires in COVID-19. As for the study in general: Specimens from acute and convalescent COVID-19 originated in the United States, Italy and Spain.

Libraries were prepared by immunoSEQ multiplex PCR; TCRdb keeps only in-frame clonotypes and omits some of them. The table has tens of thousands of clones, approximately 79% seen once. Germline assignment: CDR1 SQVTM and CDR2 ANQGSEA. The CDR3 totals 12 residues. Trimming removed 3 bases from V and 1 base from J, with 4 bases in between. V is TRBV29-1 and J is TRBJ2-1; D unresolved. This TCR came from a man aged 65 to 79 with acute or convalescent COVID-19. The sample comprised peripheral blood. CDR3: CSVDSSYNEQFF. The CDR3 DNA reads TGCAGCGTTGACAGTTCCTACAATGAGCAGTTCTTC.